This T cell receptor beta chain was observed in a study of identical twins. TCRdb redid the calling of the 5' RACE reads with MiXCR, one entry per CDR3 protein. The sample consists of hundreds of thousands of distinct CDR3 sequences, approximately 21% of them appearing once. Germline V gives CDR1 ENHRY, CDR2 SYGVKD. This CDR3 has 14 residues. Trimming took 3 bases from V and 7 from J, leaving 16 bases between them. These data are also associated with another study on T cells expressing NK-cell markers. That work adds: Serological testing identified seven of the eight sequenced donors as HCMV-seropositive and one as seronegative. It was still unclear whether expanded NKG2C+ T cell clones were HCMV specific.

Specimen: PBMCs. This chain uses TRBV10-3 with TRBJ2-7; possibly TRBD1 or TRBD2 for D (5 bases each). The sequence was obtained from a woman aged 18-29 years in good health. DNA for the CDR3: TGTGCCATCAGTGACCCCCGGGACCTAAGGGAGCAGTACTTC. It yields the protein CAISDPRDLREQYF.